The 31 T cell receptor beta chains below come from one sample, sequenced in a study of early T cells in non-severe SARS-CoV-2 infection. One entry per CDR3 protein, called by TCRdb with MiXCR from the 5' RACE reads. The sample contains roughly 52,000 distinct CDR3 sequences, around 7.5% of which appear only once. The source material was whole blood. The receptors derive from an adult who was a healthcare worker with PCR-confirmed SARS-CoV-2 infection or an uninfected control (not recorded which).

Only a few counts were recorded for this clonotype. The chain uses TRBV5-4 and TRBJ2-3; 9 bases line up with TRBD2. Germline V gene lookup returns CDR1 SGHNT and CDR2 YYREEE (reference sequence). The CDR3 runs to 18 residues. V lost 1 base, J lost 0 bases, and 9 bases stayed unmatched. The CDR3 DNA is TGTGCCAGCAGCTTGATTGATAGCGGGGGCTACAGCACAGATACGCAGTATTTT. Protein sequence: CASSLIDSGGYSTDTQYF.

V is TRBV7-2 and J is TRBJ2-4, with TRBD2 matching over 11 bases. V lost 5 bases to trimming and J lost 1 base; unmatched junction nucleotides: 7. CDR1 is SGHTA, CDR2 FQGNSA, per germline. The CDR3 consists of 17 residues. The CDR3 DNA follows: TGTGCCAGCAGCCCCACTCTAGCGGGAGGCGCCAAAAACATTCAGTACTTC. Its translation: CASSPTLAGGAKNIQYF.

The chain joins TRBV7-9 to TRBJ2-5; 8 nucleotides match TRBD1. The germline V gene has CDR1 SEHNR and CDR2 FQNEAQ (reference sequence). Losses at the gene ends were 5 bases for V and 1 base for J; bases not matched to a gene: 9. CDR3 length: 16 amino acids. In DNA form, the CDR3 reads TGTGCCAGCAGCCCGCGGACAGGGAATACCCAAGAGACCCAGTACTTC. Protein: CASSPRTGNTQETQYF.

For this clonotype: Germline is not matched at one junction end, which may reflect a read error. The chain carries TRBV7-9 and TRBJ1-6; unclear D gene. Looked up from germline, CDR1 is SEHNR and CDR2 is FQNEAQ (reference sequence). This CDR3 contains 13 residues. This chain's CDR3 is CTSSLSAETPLHF. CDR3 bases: TGTACCAGCAGCTTATCGGCGGAAACACCCCTCCACTTT.

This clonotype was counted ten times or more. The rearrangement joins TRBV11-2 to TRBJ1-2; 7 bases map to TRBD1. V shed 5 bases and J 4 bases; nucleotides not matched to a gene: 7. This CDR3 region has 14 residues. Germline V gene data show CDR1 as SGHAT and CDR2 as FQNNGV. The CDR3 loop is CASSLPTGTYGYTF. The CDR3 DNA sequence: TGTGCCAGCAGCCTTCCGACAGGGACCTATGGCTACACCTTC.

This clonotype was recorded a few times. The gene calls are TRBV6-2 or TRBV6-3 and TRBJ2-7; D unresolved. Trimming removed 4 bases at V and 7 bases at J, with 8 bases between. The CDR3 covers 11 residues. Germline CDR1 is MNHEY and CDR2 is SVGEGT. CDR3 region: CASSSSWEQYF. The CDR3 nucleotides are TGTGCCAGCAGTTCCTCTTGGGAGCAGTACTTC.

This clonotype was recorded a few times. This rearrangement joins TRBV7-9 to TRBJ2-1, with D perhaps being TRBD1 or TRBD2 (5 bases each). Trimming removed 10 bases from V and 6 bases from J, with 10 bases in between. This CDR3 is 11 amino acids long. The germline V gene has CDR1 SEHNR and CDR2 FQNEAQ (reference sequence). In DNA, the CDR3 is TGTGCCACGAGGGGCCCCAATGAGCAGTTCTTC. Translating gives CATRGPNEQFF.

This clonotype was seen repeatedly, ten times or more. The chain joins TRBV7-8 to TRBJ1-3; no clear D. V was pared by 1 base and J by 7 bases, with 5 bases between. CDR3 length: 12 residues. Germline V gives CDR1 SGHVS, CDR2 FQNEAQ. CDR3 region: CASSLEVNTIYF. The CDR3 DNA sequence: TGTGCCAGCAGCTTAGAGGTTAACACCATATATTTT.

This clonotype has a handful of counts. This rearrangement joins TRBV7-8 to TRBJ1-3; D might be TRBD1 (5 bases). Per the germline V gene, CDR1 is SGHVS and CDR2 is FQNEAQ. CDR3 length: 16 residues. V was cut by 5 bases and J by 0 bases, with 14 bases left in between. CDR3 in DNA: TGTGCCAGCAGCCATCCAGGGCAGGACTCTGGAAACACCATATATTTT. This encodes CASSHPGQDSGNTIYF.

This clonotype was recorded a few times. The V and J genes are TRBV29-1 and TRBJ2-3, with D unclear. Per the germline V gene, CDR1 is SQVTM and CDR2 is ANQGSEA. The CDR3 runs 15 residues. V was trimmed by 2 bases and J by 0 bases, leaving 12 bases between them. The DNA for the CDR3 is TGCAGCGTTGAAAAACGATCCTCTAGCACAGATACGCAGTATTTT. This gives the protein CSVEKRSSSTDTQYF.

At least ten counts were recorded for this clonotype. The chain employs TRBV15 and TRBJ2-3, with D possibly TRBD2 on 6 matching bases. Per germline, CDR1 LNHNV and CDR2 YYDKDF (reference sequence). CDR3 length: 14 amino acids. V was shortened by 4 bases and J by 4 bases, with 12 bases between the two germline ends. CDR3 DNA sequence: TGTGCCACCAGCAACCGGGACTTCCCAGATACGCAGTATTTT. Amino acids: CATSNRDFPDTQYF.

CDR3 in DNA: TGCAGCGTCTCACACTCAACAGGTGAAGCTTTCTTT. This codes for CSVSHSTGEAFF. J is TRBJ1-1 and V is TRBV29-1; the D gene is possibly TRBD1 (5 bases). The V gene's germline CDR1 is SQVTM and CDR2 ANQGSEA. Between the trimmed V and J ends, which lost 6 bases and 7 bases, there was a span of 15 bases. This CDR3 region has 12 residues.

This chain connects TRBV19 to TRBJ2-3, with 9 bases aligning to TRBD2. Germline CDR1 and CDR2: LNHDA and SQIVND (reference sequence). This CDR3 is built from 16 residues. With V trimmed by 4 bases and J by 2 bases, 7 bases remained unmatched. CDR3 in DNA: TGTGCCAGTAGTAACTTTGCGGGAGGGTACACAGATACGCAGTATTTT. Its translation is CASSNFAGGYTDTQYF.

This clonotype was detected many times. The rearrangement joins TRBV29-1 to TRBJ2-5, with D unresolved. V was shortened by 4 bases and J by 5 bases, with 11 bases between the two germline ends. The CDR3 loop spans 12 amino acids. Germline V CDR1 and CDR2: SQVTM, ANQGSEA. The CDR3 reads CSVAVSMETQYF. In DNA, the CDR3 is TGCAGCGTTGCGGTCTCCATGGAGACCCAGTACTTC.

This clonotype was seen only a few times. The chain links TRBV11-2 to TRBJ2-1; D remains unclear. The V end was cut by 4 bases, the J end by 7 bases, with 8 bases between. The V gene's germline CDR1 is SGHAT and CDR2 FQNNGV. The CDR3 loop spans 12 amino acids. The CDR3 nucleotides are TGTGCCAGCAGCTCCGACTCAAATGAGCAGTTCTTC. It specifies CASSSDSNEQFF.

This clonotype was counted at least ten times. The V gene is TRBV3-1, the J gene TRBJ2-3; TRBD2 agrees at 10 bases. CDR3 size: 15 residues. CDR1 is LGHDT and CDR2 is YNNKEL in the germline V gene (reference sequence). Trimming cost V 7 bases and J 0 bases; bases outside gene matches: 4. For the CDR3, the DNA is TGTGCCAGCACCCCGACTAGCGGGAGCACAGATACGCAGTATTTT. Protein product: CASTPTSGSTDTQYF.

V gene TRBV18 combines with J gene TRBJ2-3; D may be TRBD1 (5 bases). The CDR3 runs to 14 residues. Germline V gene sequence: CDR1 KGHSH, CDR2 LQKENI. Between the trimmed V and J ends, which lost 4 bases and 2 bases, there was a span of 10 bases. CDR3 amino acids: CASSLLTDTDTQYF. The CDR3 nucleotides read TGTGCCAGCTCACTACTGACAGACACAGATACGCAGTATTTT.

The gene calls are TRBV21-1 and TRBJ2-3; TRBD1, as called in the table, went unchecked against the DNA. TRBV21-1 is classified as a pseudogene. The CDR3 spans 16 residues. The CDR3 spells CASSAQTGVDTDTQYF. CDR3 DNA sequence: TGTGCCAGCAGCGCTCAGACAGGGGTGGACACAGATACGCAGTATTTT.

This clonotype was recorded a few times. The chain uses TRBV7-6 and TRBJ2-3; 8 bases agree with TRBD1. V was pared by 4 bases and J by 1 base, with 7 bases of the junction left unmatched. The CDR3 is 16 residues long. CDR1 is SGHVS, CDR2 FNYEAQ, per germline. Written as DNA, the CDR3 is TGTGCCAGCAGCTCTTTGACAGGGGAGGGCACAGATACGCAGTATTTT. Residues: CASSSLTGEGTDTQYF.

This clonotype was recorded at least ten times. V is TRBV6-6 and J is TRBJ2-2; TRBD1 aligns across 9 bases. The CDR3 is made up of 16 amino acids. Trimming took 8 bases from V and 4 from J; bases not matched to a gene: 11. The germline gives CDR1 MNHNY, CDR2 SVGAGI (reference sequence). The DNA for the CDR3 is TGTGCCAGCTCTATCCTACAGGGGGCAGGCACCGGGGAGCTGTTTTTT. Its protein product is CASSILQGAGTGELFF.

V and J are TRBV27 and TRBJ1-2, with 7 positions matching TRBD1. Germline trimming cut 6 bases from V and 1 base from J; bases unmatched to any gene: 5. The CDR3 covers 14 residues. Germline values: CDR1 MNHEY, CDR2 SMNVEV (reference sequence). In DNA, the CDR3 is TGTGCCAGCAGCCTAACAGGGGTTAACTATGGCTACACCTTC. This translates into CASSLTGVNYGYTF.

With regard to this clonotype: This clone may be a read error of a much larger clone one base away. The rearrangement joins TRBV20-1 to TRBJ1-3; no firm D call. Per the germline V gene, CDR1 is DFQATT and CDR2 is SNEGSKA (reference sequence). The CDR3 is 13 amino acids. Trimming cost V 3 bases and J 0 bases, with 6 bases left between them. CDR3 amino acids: CSARDHSGNTIYF. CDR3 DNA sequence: TGCAGTGCTAGGGACCACTCTGGAAACACCATATATTTT.

CDR3 sequence reads: CASSFRGAGELFF. The CDR3, as DNA: TGTGCCAGCAGTTTTCGGGGAGCCGGGGAGCTGTTTTTT. V usage is TRBV28 and J usage is TRBJ2-2, with D tentatively TRBD2 (5 bases). Germline assignment: CDR1 MDHEN and CDR2 SYDVKM. The CDR3 is 13 amino acids. The V gene lost 3 bases and the J gene lost 6 bases, with 8 bases spanning the gap.

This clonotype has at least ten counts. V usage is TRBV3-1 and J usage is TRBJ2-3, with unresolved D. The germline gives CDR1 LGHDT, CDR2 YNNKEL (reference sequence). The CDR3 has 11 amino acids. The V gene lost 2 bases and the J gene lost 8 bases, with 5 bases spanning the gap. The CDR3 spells CASSQRGTQYF. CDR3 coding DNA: TGTGCCAGCAGCCAACGCGGTACGCAGTATTTT.

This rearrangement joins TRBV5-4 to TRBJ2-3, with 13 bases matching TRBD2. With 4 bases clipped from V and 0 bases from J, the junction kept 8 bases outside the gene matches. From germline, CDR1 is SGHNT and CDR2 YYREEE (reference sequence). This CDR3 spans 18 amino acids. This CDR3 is CASSTGTSGAWSTDTQYF. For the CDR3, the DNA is TGTGCCAGCAGCACCGGGACTAGCGGGGCCTGGAGCACAGATACGCAGTATTTT.

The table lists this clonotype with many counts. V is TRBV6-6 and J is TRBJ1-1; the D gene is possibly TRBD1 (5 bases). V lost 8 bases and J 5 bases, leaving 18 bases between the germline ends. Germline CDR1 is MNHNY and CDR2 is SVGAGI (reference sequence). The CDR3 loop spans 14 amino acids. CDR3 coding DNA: TGTGCCAGCGACGTCCAGGGCCGGGGGACTGAAGCTTTCTTT. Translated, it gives CASDVQGRGTEAFF.

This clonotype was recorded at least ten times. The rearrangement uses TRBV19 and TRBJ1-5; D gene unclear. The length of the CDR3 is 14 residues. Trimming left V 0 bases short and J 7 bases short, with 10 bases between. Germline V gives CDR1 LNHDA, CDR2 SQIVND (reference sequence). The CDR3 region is CASSIEEGRQPQHF. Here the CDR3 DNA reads TGTGCCAGTAGTATAGAGGAGGGTCGACAGCCCCAGCATTTT.

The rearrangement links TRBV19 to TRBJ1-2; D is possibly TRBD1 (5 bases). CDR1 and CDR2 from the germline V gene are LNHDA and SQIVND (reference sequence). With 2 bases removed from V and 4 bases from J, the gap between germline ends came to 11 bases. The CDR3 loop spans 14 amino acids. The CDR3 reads CASSIPPGLYGYTF. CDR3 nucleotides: TGTGCCAGTAGTATACCCCCGGGGCTCTATGGCTACACCTTC.

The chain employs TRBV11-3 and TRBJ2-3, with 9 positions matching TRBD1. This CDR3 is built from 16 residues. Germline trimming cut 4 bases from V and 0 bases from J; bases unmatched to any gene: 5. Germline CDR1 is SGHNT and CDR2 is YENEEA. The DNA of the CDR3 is TGTGCCAGCAGCTCCGGGACAGGGCGAAGCACAGATACGCAGTATTTT. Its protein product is CASSSGTGRSTDTQYF.

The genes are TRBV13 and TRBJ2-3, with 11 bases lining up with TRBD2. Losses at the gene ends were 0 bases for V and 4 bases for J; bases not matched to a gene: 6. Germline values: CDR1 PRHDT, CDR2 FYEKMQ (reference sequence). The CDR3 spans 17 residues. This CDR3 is CASSLGTSGSDSDTQYF. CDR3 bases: TGTGCCAGCAGCTTAGGCACTAGCGGGAGTGACTCAGATACGCAGTATTTT.

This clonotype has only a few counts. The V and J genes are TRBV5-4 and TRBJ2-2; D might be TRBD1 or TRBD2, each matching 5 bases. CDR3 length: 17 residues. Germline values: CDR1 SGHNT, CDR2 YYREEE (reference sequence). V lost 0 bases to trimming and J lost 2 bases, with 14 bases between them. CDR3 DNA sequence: TGTGCCAGCAGCTTGGGAGGGACGCACTCCAACACCGGGGAGCTGTTTTTT. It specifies CASSLGGTHSNTGELFF.